This TCR beta chain was documented in a study of PD-L1 blockade in urothelial cancer. Across the study: Men with urothelial cancer arising in the bladder made up about 90% of the roughly 29 patients. Blood drawn 3 weeks (second dose) and 6 weeks after treatment start was analyzed. Study outcomes and limitations: Below-median blood TCR clonality before treatment forecast better survival.

Note on this clone: What it binds is unknown.

Pretreatment and on-treatment samples were taken, numbering 1 to 8 per patient. Data came from immunoSEQ multiplex PCR; TCRdb stores just in-frame clones and leaves some out. This repertoire shows about 80,000 clones, roughly 87% found once; its top ten account for approximately 6%. The CDR3 has 14 amino acids. Trimming cost V 0 bases and J 1 base, with 7 bases left between them. Germline lookup yields CDR1 SGHNT and CDR2 YYREEE (reference sequence). This material consisted of PBMCs, taken around atezolizumab (anti-PD-L1) treatment. This rearrangement joins TRBV5-4 to TRBJ2-5; possible D gene TRBD1, 5 bases. The receptor's source is a woman in her 70s with urothelial cancer. The CDR3 DNA reads as TGTGCCAGCAGCTTGGGACAGCTCCAAGAGACCCAGTACTTC. Protein product: CASSLGQLQETQYF.